This is a list of T cell receptor beta chains from one sample in a study of control samples from healthy donors and cancer patients. Only in-frame clones appear in the TCRdb table, and some are missing; sequencing was by immunoSEQ multiplex PCR. In the table there are tens of thousands of clones, about 94% of which are singletons. The material sequenced was blood. These receptor sequences come from a woman between 18 and 29 years old in good health. Each CDR3 is given with its conserved first and last residue. The D gene is left open where the match is weak. The size field is filled for only some rows; it gives once, few, many or a size class.

j_gene: TRBJ1-5
abundance: .
len: 14
v_gene: TRBV5-6
d_gene: .
CDR3aa: CASSRVGINQPQHF
CDR3nt: TGTGCCAGCAGCCGTGTAGGAATCAATCAGCCCCAGCATTTT

j_gene: TRBJ2-3
abundance: .
len: 15
v_gene: TRBV11-3
d_gene: TRBD2
CDR3aa: CASSLSSGTADTQYF
CDR3nt: TGTGCCAGCAGCTTGTCTAGCGGGACCGCAGATACGCAGTATTTT

j_gene: TRBJ2-5
abundance: .
len: 14
v_gene: TRBV19
d_gene: .
CDR3aa: CASSIVYRDVTQYF
CDR3nt: TGTGCCAGTAGTATAGTTTACAGGGACGTGACCCAGTACTTC

j_gene: TRBJ2-7
abundance: .
len: 15
v_gene: TRBV5-1
d_gene: TRBD2
CDR3aa: CASSLGSAGVHEQYF
CDR3nt: TGCGCCAGCAGCTTAGGCTCAGCGGGAGTACACGAGCAGTACTTC

j_gene: TRBJ1-5
abundance: .
len: 13
v_gene: TRBV7-9
d_gene: TRBD1
CDR3aa: CASSSQGGTTQHF
CDR3nt: TGTGCCAGCAGTTCCCAGGGGGGGACGACCCAGCATTTT

j_gene: TRBJ1-1
abundance: .
len: 14
v_gene: TRBV10-2
d_gene: .
CDR3aa: CASSDDGQNTEAFF
CDR3nt: TGCGCCAGCAGTGATGACGGTCAGAACACTGAAGCTTTCTTT

j_gene: TRBJ2-1
abundance: .
len: 14
v_gene: TRBV27
d_gene: .
CDR3aa: CASSFGRGHNEQFF
CDR3nt: TGTGCCAGCAGTTTTGGCAGGGGACACAATGAGCAGTTCTTC

j_gene: TRBJ2-3
abundance: .
len: 14
v_gene: TRBV4-3
d_gene: TRBD2
CDR3aa: CASSQDVRGGTQYF
CDR3nt: TGCGCCAGCAGCCAAGATGTTCGGGGGGGTACGCAGTATTTT

j_gene: TRBJ2-7
abundance: .
len: 15
v_gene: TRBV3-1/TRBV3-2
d_gene: TRBD2
CDR3aa: CATSWSRGHTYEQYF
CDR3nt: TGTGCGACTAGCTGGTCCCGAGGGCACACCTACGAGCAGTACTTC

j_gene: TRBJ1-2
abundance: .
len: 13
v_gene: TRBV27
d_gene: .
CDR3aa: CASRPHGSGGYTF
CDR3nt: TGTGCCAGCAGACCTCACGGATCGGGCGGCTACACCTTC

j_gene: TRBJ2-7
abundance: .
len: 17
v_gene: TRBV24-1
d_gene: TRBD2
CDR3aa: CATSDRPGTSGVHEQYF
CDR3nt: TGTGCCACCAGTGATCGACCCGGGACTAGCGGGGTCCACGAGCAGTACTTC

j_gene: TRBJ1-4
abundance: .
len: 14
v_gene: TRBV2
d_gene: .
CDR3aa: CASSTGLTNEKLFF
CDR3nt: TGTGCCAGCAGTACAGGGTTGACTAATGAAAAACTGTTTTTT

j_gene: TRBJ1-5
abundance: .
len: 15
v_gene: TRBV28
d_gene: .
CDR3aa: CATMNQGIFNQPQHF
CDR3nt: TGTGCCACCATGAACCAGGGTATCTTCAATCAGCCCCAGCATTTT

j_gene: TRBJ2-1
abundance: .
len: 15
v_gene: TRBV9
d_gene: TRBD2
CDR3aa: CASSAKRGGWDEQFF
CDR3nt: TGTGCCAGCAGCGCCAAGCGGGGGGGATGGGATGAGCAGTTCTTC

j_gene: TRBJ1-6
abundance: .
len: 16
v_gene: TRBV7-9
d_gene: .
CDR3aa: CASSLKQQGFPSPLHF
CDR3nt: TGTGCCAGCAGCTTAAAACAGCAGGGGTTCCCTTCACCCCTCCACTTT

j_gene: TRBJ2-7
abundance: .
len: 13
v_gene: TRBV25-1
d_gene: .
CDR3aa: CASSEAGGYEQYF
CDR3nt: TGTGCCAGCAGTGAAGCGGGTGGTTACGAGCAGTACTTC

j_gene: TRBJ2-1
abundance: .
len: 15
v_gene: TRBV19
d_gene: TRBD2
CDR3aa: CASSRLAGGHNEQFF
CDR3nt: TGTGCCAGTAGTAGACTAGCGGGAGGACACAATGAGCAGTTCTTC

j_gene: TRBJ1-1
abundance: .
len: 12
v_gene: TRBV29-1
d_gene: .
CDR3aa: CSVEGMNTEAFF
CDR3nt: TGCAGCGTTGAAGGGATGAACACTGAAGCTTTCTTT

j_gene: TRBJ2-7
abundance: .
len: 12
v_gene: TRBV28
d_gene: TRBD2
CDR3aa: CASRGGAYEQYF
CDR3nt: TGTGCCAGCAGGGGGGGGGCCTACGAGCAGTACTTC

j_gene: TRBJ2-3
abundance: .
len: 16
v_gene: TRBV2
d_gene: TRBD1
CDR3aa: CASKTTGTDSTDTQYF
CDR3nt: TGTGCCAGCAAAACCACGGGGACAGATAGCACAGATACGCAGTATTTT

j_gene: TRBJ1-4
abundance: .
len: 14
v_gene: TRBV5-1
d_gene: .
CDR3aa: CASSLAGGDEKLFF
CDR3nt: TGCGCCAGCAGCTTGGCGGGGGGTGATGAAAAACTGTTTTTT

j_gene: TRBJ2-7
abundance: .
len: 18
v_gene: TRBV7-3
d_gene: TRBD2
CDR3aa: CASSLLGGGPPGIYEQYF
CDR3nt: TGTGCCAGCAGCTTACTGGGGGGAGGGCCCCCGGGGATATACGAGCAGTACTTC

j_gene: TRBJ2-5
abundance: .
len: 16
v_gene: TRBV5-8
d_gene: TRBD2
CDR3aa: CASSLILAGGGETQYF
CDR3nt: TGTGCCAGCAGCTTGATTCTAGCGGGGGGCGGAGAGACCCAGTACTTC

j_gene: TRBJ2-7
abundance: .
len: 13
v_gene: TRBV5-1
d_gene: .
CDR3aa: CASSLGISYEQYF
CDR3nt: TGCGCCAGCAGCTTAGGTATCTCCTACGAGCAGTACTTC

j_gene: TRBJ2-7
abundance: .
len: 14
v_gene: TRBV25-1
d_gene: .
CDR3aa: CASSESAGIWEQYF
CDR3nt: TGTGCCAGCAGTGAATCAGCCGGGATCTGGGAGCAGTACTTC

j_gene: TRBJ2-7
abundance: once
len: 17
v_gene: TRBV12-1
d_gene: .
CDR3aa: CASSFAGGTESPYEQYF
CDR3nt: .

j_gene: TRBJ1-5
abundance: .
len: 13
v_gene: TRBV6-5
d_gene: TRBD1
CDR3aa: CASGDSANQPQHF
CDR3nt: TGTGCCAGCGGGGACAGCGCAAATCAGCCCCAGCATTTT

j_gene: TRBJ1-2
abundance: .
len: 15
v_gene: TRBV5-4
d_gene: TRBD1
CDR3aa: CASSLSTGGPYGYTF
CDR3nt: TGTGCCAGCAGCTTGAGCACAGGGGGGCCCTATGGCTACACCTTC

j_gene: TRBJ2-2
abundance: .
len: 17
v_gene: TRBV28
d_gene: .
CDR3aa: CASTSISGAVNTGELFF
CDR3nt: TGTGCCAGCACCTCAATTTCAGGGGCCGTGAACACCGGGGAGCTGTTTTTT

j_gene: TRBJ2-7
abundance: once
len: 14
v_gene: TRBV4-3
d_gene: .
CDR3aa: CASSQSALGYEQYF
CDR3nt: TGCGCCAGCAGCCAAAGTGCATTAGGCTACGAGCAGTACTTC

j_gene: TRBJ2-5
abundance: .
len: 14
v_gene: TRBV5-8
d_gene: .
CDR3aa: CASSLRWGPETQYF
CDR3nt: TGTGCCAGCAGCTTGCGGTGGGGACCGGAGACCCAGTACTTC

j_gene: TRBJ1-5
abundance: .
len: 15
v_gene: TRBV5-3
d_gene: TRBD1
CDR3aa: CARAGINRGRQPQHF
CDR3nt: TGTGCCAGAGCGGGAATTAACAGGGGTAGGCAGCCCCAGCATTTT

j_gene: TRBJ2-1
abundance: .
len: 14
v_gene: TRBV6-2/TRBV6-3
d_gene: .
CDR3aa: CASSVQGSYNEQFF
CDR3nt: TGTGCCAGCAGTGTACAGGGATCCTACAATGAGCAGTTCTTC

j_gene: TRBJ1-2
abundance: once
len: 13
v_gene: TRBV11-1
d_gene: .
CDR3aa: CASSPGQNYGYTF
CDR3nt: TGTGCCAGCAGCCCAGGACAGAACTATGGCTACACCTTC

j_gene: TRBJ1-1
abundance: .
len: 13
v_gene: TRBV2
d_gene: .
CDR3aa: CASRREVNTEAFF
CDR3nt: TGTGCCAGCAGAAGGGAAGTGAACACTGAAGCTTTCTTT

j_gene: TRBJ2-1
abundance: .
len: 13
v_gene: TRBV6-2/TRBV6-3
d_gene: TRBD2
CDR3aa: CASSLTSGSVQFF
CDR3nt: TGTGCCAGCAGTTTGACTAGCGGTTCGGTGCAGTTCTTC

j_gene: TRBJ1-6
abundance: .
len: 14
v_gene: TRBV27
d_gene: .
CDR3aa: CASSLASYNSPLHF
CDR3nt: TGTGCCAGCAGTTTGGCCTCCTATAATTCACCCCTCCACTTT

j_gene: TRBJ1-6
abundance: .
len: 14
v_gene: TRBV25-1
d_gene: .
CDR3aa: CASSGDGVSAPLHF
CDR3nt: TGTGCCAGCAGTGGGGACGGGGTGTCCGCACCCCTCCACTTT

j_gene: TRBJ2-7
abundance: .
len: 12
v_gene: TRBV28
d_gene: .
CDR3aa: CASTGQRDEQYF
CDR3nt: TGTGCCAGCACGGGGCAAAGGGACGAGCAGTACTTC

j_gene: TRBJ1-1
abundance: .
len: 15
v_gene: TRBV2
d_gene: .
CDR3aa: CASSLSSVIATEAFF
CDR3nt: TGTGCCAGCAGTTTATCATCGGTCATCGCTACTGAAGCTTTCTTT

j_gene: TRBJ1-3
abundance: .
len: 15
v_gene: TRBV27
d_gene: .
CDR3aa: CASSLSWGSGNTIYF
CDR3nt: TGTGCCAGCAGTTTATCGTGGGGGTCTGGAAACACCATATATTTT

j_gene: TRBJ1-2
abundance: once
len: 16
v_gene: TRBV27
d_gene: .
CDR3aa: CASSFLSRTTAYGYTF
CDR3nt: TGTGCCAGCAGTTTCTTGAGCAGGACAACCGCCTATGGCTACACCTTC

j_gene: TRBJ1-2
abundance: .
len: 15
v_gene: TRBV19
d_gene: .
CDR3aa: CASSIRNIRASYYTF
CDR3nt: TGTGCCAGTAGTATTAGAAATATTCGGGCTTCTTACTACACCTTC